The present TCR beta chain was sequenced within a study of OX40 agonist ivuxolimab in advanced cancers. Findings of the study overall: In CD8+ T cells, expanded clones were on average more numerous than in CD4+.

Judged by abundance, this clone is medium-sized (0.01 to 0.1%). Antigen unknown. Profiled with immunoSEQ multiplex PCR; TCRdb holds only in-frame clones, not every one. Of tens of thousands of clones detected, about three quarters appear once; the ten largest clones hold around 13%. The sequences come from CD4+ or CD8+ T cells sorted from blood, collected in a trial of the OX40 agonist ivuxolimab. This clonotype originated in an adult with an advanced solid tumor such as melanoma, head and neck, liver or kidney cancer.

The CDR3 sequence is CASREMGSYNEQFF. Written as DNA, the CDR3 is TGTGCCAGCAGGGAAATGGGGTCCTACAATGAGCAGTTCTTC. The rearrangement links TRBV27 to TRBJ2-1, with D uncertain. Germline CDR1 reads MNHEY; CDR2 reads SMNVEV (reference sequence). The CDR3 loop spans 14 amino acids. Trimming removed 6 bases at V and 1 base at J, with 10 bases between.